This T cell receptor beta chain is from a study of T cell responses to AZD1222 COVID-19 vaccine. Profiling relied on immunoSEQ multiplex PCR, and the TCRdb table lists in-frame clones only, not all of them. The repertoire consists of more than 110,000 clones, with about 90% occurring once and the leading ten covering around 3.6%. The CDR3 runs 18 residues. Trimming removed 4 bases from V and 1 base from J; junction bases left unmatched: 10. Germline loops: CDR1 LNHDA, CDR2 SQIVND (reference sequence). This clonotype was obtained from an adult in good health. Source: peripheral blood, taken on day 0 of AZD1222 vaccination. The chain combines TRBV19 with TRBJ2-4; 10 bases line up with TRBD2. The CDR3 is CASSSQREGGLAKNIQYF. The CDR3 DNA follows: TGTGCCAGTAGTAGCCAGCGGGAGGGGGGTTTGGCCAAAAACATTCAGTACTTC.